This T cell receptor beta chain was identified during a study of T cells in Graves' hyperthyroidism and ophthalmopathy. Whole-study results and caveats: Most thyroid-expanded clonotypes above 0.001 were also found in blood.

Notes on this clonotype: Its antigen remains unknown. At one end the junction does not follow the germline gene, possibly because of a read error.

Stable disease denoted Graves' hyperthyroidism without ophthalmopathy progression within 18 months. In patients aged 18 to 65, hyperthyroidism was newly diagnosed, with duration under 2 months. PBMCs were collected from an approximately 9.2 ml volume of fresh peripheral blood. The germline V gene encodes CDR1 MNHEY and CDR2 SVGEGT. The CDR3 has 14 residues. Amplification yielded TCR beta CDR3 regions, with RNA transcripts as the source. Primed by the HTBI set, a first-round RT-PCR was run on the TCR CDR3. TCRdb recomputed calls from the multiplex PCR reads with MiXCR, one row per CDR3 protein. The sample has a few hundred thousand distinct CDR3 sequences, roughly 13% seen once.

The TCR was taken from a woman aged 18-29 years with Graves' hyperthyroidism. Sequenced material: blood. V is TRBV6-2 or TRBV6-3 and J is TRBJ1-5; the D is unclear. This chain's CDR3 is CASCTRDSNQPEHF. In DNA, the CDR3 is TGTGCCAGCTGCACTAGGGATAGCAATCAGCCCGAGCATTTT.